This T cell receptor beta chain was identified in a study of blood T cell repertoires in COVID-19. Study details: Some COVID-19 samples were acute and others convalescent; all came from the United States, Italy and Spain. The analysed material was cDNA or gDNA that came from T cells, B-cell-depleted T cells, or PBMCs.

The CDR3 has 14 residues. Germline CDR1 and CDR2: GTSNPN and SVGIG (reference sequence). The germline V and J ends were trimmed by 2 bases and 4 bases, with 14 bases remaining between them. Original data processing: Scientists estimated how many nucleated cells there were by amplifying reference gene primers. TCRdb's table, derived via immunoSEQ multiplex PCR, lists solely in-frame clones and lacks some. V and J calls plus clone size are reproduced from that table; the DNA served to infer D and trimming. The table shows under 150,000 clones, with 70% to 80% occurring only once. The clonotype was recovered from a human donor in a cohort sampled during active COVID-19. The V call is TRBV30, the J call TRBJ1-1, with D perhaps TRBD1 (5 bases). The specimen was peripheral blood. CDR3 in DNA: TGTGCCTGGAGTAGGGACCGGGAGCTCACTGAAGCTTTCTTT. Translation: CAWSRDRELTEAFF.